This paragraph covers one T cell receptor beta chain sequence. Its cognate antigen is unknown. The CDR3 covers 14 residues. CDR1 is SGHAT, CDR2 FQNNGV, per germline. The record originates from a study of CXCR3-negative and CXCR3-positive naive CD8 T cells. Overall study context: Every library held about 1.5 +/- 0.3 million TRB reads, and the total came to roughly 150 million. Study-wide results and limits: Naive cells that were CXCR3-negative or CXCR3-positive used TRBV-TRBJ genes alike, while memory cells diverged. Researchers report that CXCR3-positive naive cells carry more hydrophobic TRB CDR3s than CXCR3-negative naive cells. TRB CDR3 properties indicated TCR strength, while surface CD5 was similar across naive subsets.

The libraries of TRB cDNA were prepared using 5' RACE with UMI labels. With the 5' RACE reads reprocessed, TCRdb shows one record per CDR3 protein and no DNA. The table lists around 140,000 distinct CDR3 sequences, with 0.41% in the top ten. The TCR was taken from a human donor in good health. Some clones in this sample may be carry-over from other donors' samples. Specimen: naive CXCR3+ CD8+ T cells from blood. Subset indicated: CD45RO-CCR7+CD27+CD95- naive CD8+ T cells expressing CXCR3 (TNR3+). This rearrangement joins TRBV11-2 to TRBJ2-7; TCRdb calls TRBD1, which cannot be checked without DNA. CDR3 region: CASSLDTGSYEQYF.